The rows below give T cell receptor beta chains drawn from one sample of a study of vaccination and CD4 T cells after COVID-19. From the PCR reads, TCRdb called clonotypes with MiXCR, one entry per CDR3 protein. The repertoire holds over 4,000 distinct CDR3 sequences, with more than 65% as singletons. Their target antigens are unknown. The sequenced sample consisted of CD4+ T cells from blood, cultured in vitro. The receptors were gathered from a human donor who had recovered from COVID-19. Each CDR3 is given with its conserved first and last residue. Each record gives: CDR3 DNA, CDR3 protein, V gene, J gene, clone size, D gene. A D gene is named only where the DNA matches it firmly. Size values are once, few and many counts, or a class for expanded clones, and some rows have none.

TGCAGTGTGTACTACCGAGGGGGGCAGTACTTC	CSVYYRGGQYF	TRBV20-1	TRBJ2-7	few	-
TGTGCCAGCAGCCCAAACACCCCTGGTGGCTACACCTTC	CASSPNTPGGYTF	TRBV6-1	TRBJ1-2	-	-
TGTGCCATCAGGGGCACAGGGGACTATGGCTACACCTTC	CAIRGTGDYGYTF	TRBV10-3	TRBJ1-2	few	TRBD1
TGCAGTGCTAGTAGGTCGACAGCCACCGGGGAGCTGTTTTTT	CSASRSTATGELFF	TRBV20-1	TRBJ2-2	-	-
TGCGCCAGCAGCTTGGCCATCGTATCGGCCAGTTCTAACTATGGCTACACCTTC	CASSLAIVSASSNYGYTF	TRBV5-1	TRBJ1-2	-	-
TGTGCCAGCAGCCTCAGCGGGGGGGAGGATGAGCAGTTCTTC	CASSLSGGEDEQFF	TRBV7-3	TRBJ2-1	few	TRBD2
TGTGCCACCAGTGAGCCGTCCGGGGGTCGCGATGGCTACACCTTC	CATSEPSGGRDGYTF	TRBV24-1	TRBJ1-2	-	-
TGCAGTGCTCCGGGGGGGAGAATCTATGGCTACACCTTC	CSAPGGRIYGYTF	TRBV20-1	TRBJ1-2	-	-
TGCAGTGCCACGGGGGATGGCAATCAGCCCCAGCATTTT	CSATGDGNQPQHF	TRBV20-1	TRBJ1-5	once	-
TGTGCCCTTTCGAGGGCGCAGAACTATGGCTACACCTTC	CALSRAQNYGYTF	TRBV6-1	TRBJ1-2	-	-
TGTGCCAGCAGTCCCCGCCTCGAGAGGCAGCCCCAGCATTTT	CASSPRLERQPQHF	TRBV27	TRBJ1-5	once	-
TGTGCCAGCAGCTCTCGGGGGGGGAGCTCCTACAATGAGCAGTTCTTC	CASSSRGGSSYNEQFF	TRBV28	TRBJ2-1	-	TRBD2
TGCAGTGCTCAAGTTTCGAAGGGCTATGGCTACACCTTC	CSAQVSKGYGYTF	TRBV20-1	TRBJ1-2	-	-
TGTGCCAGCAGATCGACAGCTTTCTATGGCTACACCTTC	CASRSTAFYGYTF	TRBV6-1	TRBJ1-2	once	-